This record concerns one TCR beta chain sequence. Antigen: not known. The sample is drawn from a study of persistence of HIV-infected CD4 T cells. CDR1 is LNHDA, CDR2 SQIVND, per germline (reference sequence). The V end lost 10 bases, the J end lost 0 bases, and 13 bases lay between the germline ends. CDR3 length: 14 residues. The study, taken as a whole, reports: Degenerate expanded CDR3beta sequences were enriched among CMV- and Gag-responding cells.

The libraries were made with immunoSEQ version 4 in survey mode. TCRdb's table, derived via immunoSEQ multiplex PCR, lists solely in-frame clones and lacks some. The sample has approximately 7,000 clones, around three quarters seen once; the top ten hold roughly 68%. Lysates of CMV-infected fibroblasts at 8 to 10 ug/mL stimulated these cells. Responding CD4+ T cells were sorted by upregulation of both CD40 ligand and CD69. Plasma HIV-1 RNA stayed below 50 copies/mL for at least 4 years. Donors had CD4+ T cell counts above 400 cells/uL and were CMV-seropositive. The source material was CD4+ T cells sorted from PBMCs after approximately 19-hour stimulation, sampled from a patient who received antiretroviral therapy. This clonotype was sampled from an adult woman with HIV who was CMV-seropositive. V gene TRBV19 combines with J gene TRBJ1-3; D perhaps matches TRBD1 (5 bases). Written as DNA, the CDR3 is TGTGCCACGCCGGGGGGGAGCTCTGGAAACACCATATATTTT. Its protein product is CATPGGSSGNTIYF.